The 12 T cell receptor beta chains presented below share a single source sample, sequenced in a study of shared clonotypes between healthy human individuals. TCRdb's copy holds only in-frame clones and misses some; the assay was immunoSEQ multiplex PCR. The sample gives 740,000 or so clones, around 73% of which show up once; around 1.8% is in the top ten. Sequencing was carried out using memory CD4+ T cells sorted from blood. The subset denotes: CD45RA-negative fraction. The receptors here all came from a woman aged 25 to 45 in good health.

A note on this clone: This may come from a read error, since a much larger clone is one base off. The rearrangement uses TRBV5-5 and TRBJ2-2; D remains unclear. This CDR3 is 12 amino acids long. V gave up 4 bases and J gave up 2 bases, with 3 bases separating them. The germline V gene has CDR1 SGHKS and CDR2 YYEKEE (reference sequence). The CDR3 loop is CASSINTGELFF. CDR3 coding DNA: TGTGCCAGCAGCATAAACACCGGGGAGCTGTTTTTT.

This clone was recorded a few times. The chain employs TRBV5-1 and TRBJ2-1; TRBD2 aligns across 9 bases. Losses at the gene ends were 4 bases for V and 12 bases for J; bases not matched to a gene: 14. The CDR3 totals 15 residues. From germline, CDR1 is SGHRS and CDR2 YFSETQ. DNA of the CDR3: TGCGCCAGCAGCCCCGACTTGCGGGAGGGCCGCAGGCAGTTCTTC. Translation: CASSPDLREGRRQFF.

The rearrangement links TRBV5-1 to TRBJ2-5, with 7 bases matching TRBD1. Germline assignment: CDR1 SGHRS and CDR2 YFSETQ. The V and J ends lost 7 bases and 3 bases, in that order; junction bases with no gene match: 3. CDR3 size: 12 residues. CDR3 sequence reads: CASVGTEETQYF. CDR3 in DNA: TGCGCCAGCGTGGGGACAGAAGAGACCCAGTACTTC.

Concerning this clone: Distinct nucleotide sequences in the sample also encode this CDR3. The chain carries TRBV6-6 and TRBJ1-5; D remains ambiguous. Trimming pared 3 bases from V and 4 bases from J, leaving 7 bases between. The germline gives CDR1 MNHNY, CDR2 SVGAGI (reference sequence). This CDR3 is 13 amino acids long. The chain's CDR3 is CASSYRVNQPQHF. As DNA, the CDR3 is TGTGCCAGCAGTTATCGGGTTAATCAGCCCCAGCATTTT.

V and J are TRBV6-1 and TRBJ2-2; D is possibly TRBD1 or TRBD2 (6 bases each). The CDR3 runs to 13 residues. The V end was cut by 8 bases, the J end by 5 bases, with 12 bases between. Germline loops: CDR1 MNHNS, CDR2 SASEGT. As DNA, the CDR3 is TGTGCCAGCGGCTGGGGGGCTACCGGGGAGCTGTTTTTT. It translates to CASGWGATGELFF.

This clone was seen once. This chain joins TRBV5-1 and TRBJ2-5; D remains ambiguous. From germline, CDR1 is SGHRS and CDR2 YFSETQ. The CDR3 is 16 residues long. V was pared by 1 base and J by 5 bases, with 18 bases between. The CDR3 nucleotides read TGCGCCAGCAGCTTGTCGGTGGCGTCAGCTGCTGAGACCCAGTACTTC. This encodes CASSLSVASAAETQYF.

The chain links TRBV5-1 to TRBJ2-2; TRBD1 matches at 7 bases. Germline-derived CDR1 and CDR2 are SGHRS and YFSETQ. V was clipped by 5 bases and J by 5 bases; unmatched bases: 9. This CDR3 has 15 residues. CDR3 nucleotide sequence: TGCGCCAGCAGACCAGCGTACAGGGGAACCGGGGAGCTGTTTTTT. Residues: CASRPAYRGTGELFF. The entire variable domain, with the rest obtained from reference TRBV5-1 and TRBJ2-2, is as follows: KAGVTQTPRYLIKTRGQQVTLSCSPISGHRSVSWYQQTPGQGLQFLFEYFSETQRNKGNFPGRFSGRQFSNSRSEMNVSTLELGDSALYLCASRPAYRGTGELFFGEGSRLTVL.

J is TRBJ2-1 and V is TRBV11-2; maybe TRBD2 (6 bases). V was pared by 7 bases and J by 2 bases, with 12 bases between. The CDR3 length is 14 residues. CDR1 SGHAT and CDR2 FQNNGV come from the germline V gene. The CDR3 sequence is CASILGLTYNEQFF. CDR3 DNA: TGTGCCAGCATTCTGGGACTTACCTACAATGAGCAGTTCTTC.

The chain combines TRBV5-1 with TRBJ2-2; D is unclear. V was cut by 2 bases and J by 10 bases, with 9 bases left in between. This CDR3 spans 12 amino acids. Germline V gene sequence: CDR1 SGHRS, CDR2 YFSETQ. CDR3 in amino acids: CASSLTLEELFF. In nucleotides, the CDR3 is TGCGCCAGCAGCTTAACTCTAGAGGAGCTGTTTTTT.

CDR3 protein: CASRLAAGNTGELFF. CDR3 sequence (DNA): TGTGCCAGCAGGCTGGCCGCCGGTAACACCGGGGAGCTGTTTTTT. The rearrangement uses TRBV7-3 and TRBJ2-2; D uncertain. The CDR3 contains 15 residues. Germline values: CDR1 SGHTA, CDR2 FQGTGA. The V gene lost 6 bases and the J gene lost 2 bases, with 13 bases spanning the gap.

The V gene is TRBV6-1, the J gene TRBJ2-1; 8 bases map to TRBD2. The ends lost 5 bases at V and 4 bases at J; junction bases unmatched: 7. This CDR3 is built from 15 residues. Germline CDR1 and CDR2: MNHNS and SASEGT. DNA of the CDR3: TGTGCCAGCAGTAGCGGGACTAGGGCATACAATGAGCAGTTCTTC. Residues: CASSSGTRAYNEQFF.

This clone was picked up a small number of times. J is TRBJ2-3 and V is TRBV23-1, with TRBD1 matching over 7 bases. TRBV23-1 is labeled an ORF, and its function is uncertain. V shed 2 bases and J 3 bases; nucleotides not matched to a gene: 11. The length of the CDR3 is 17 residues. The CDR3 DNA sequence: TGCGCCAGCAGTCAAGCAATCTACAGGGGCCGGACAGATACGCAGTATTTT. Its translation is CASSQAIYRGRTDTQYF.